This T cell receptor (beta chain) originates from a study of T cell changes during pregnancy in multiple sclerosis. CDR3 size: 10 residues. The germline CDR1 and CDR2 sequences are DFQATT and SNEGSKA (reference sequence). V lost 4 bases to trimming and J lost 4 bases, with 4 bases between them. Measured with immunoSEQ multiplex PCR; TCRdb has only the in-frame clones, and not every one. Here the sample spans about 55,000 clones, about 90% being singletons. This sequence originates from a female donor with multiple sclerosis, enrolled in a pregnancy study. Here the sequenced sample was CD4+ T cells from peripheral blood mononuclear cells, taken in the first trimester of pregnancy. The chain couples TRBV20-1 to TRBJ2-5; D unclear. CDR3 region: CSATGETQYF. In DNA, the CDR3 is TGCAGTGCTACGGGAGAGACCCAGTACTTC.